This T cell receptor beta chain came from a study of blood T cells in healthy people across ages. Study-wide points: Changes seen in expanded clonotypes were possibly confounded by donor CMV status left unknown.

This clonotype was detected ten times or more. No antigen is known for it. Germline assignment: CDR1 LGHDT and CDR2 YNNKEL (reference sequence). CDR3 size: 15 residues. Trimming removed 1 base at V and 0 bases at J, with 8 bases between. A second PCR of about 7 to 12 cycles used a sample-barcoded 5' primer and a J-beta primer mix. A template-switch adaptor containing 12 random nucleotides labeled each cDNA molecule. TCRdb itself ran the 5' RACE reads through MiXCR, one entry per CDR3 protein. The sample holds some 1.5 million distinct CDR3 sequences, about 45% seen once. Sequenced material: blood. This chain links TRBV3-1 with TRBJ2-3; no definite D call. The receptor was isolated from a woman aged 18-30 years in good health. The CDR3 nucleotides are TGTGCCAGCAGCCAAGGGCCAGCTAGCACAGATACGCAGTATTTT. Its protein is CASSQGPASTDTQYF.